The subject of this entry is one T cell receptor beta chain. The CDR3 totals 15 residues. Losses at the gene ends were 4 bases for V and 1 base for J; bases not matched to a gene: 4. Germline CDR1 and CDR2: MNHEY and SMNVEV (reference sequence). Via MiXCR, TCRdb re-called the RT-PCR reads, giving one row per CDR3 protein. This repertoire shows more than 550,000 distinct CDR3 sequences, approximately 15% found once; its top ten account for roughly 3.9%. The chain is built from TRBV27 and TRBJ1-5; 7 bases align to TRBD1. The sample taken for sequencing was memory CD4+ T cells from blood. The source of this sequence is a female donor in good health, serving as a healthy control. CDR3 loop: CASSSGQHSNQPQHF. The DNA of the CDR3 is TGTGCCAGCAGTTCGGGACAGCACAGCAATCAGCCCCAGCATTTT.